This entry lists 5 T cell receptor beta chains sequenced from one sample in a study of tumor-infiltrating lymphocytes in primary liver carcinoma. Extraction of RNA together with DNA used about 17-31 mg of unsorted bulk tissue. A primer matching the constant region was used to make TCR beta cDNA from 500 to 600 ng of total RNA. TCR beta libraries came from three nested multiplex PCR rounds using slightly modified ARM-PCR. A C-beta reverse primer and TRBV1-TRBV30 forward primers served in each of the first two PCR rounds, at 10 cycles apiece. MiXCR, applied by TCRdb to the multiplex PCR reads, yields one record per CDR3 protein. This table holds roughly 200,000 distinct CDR3 sequences, 70% to 90% found once. Sequencing was carried out using tumor tissue from primary liver carcinoma. The receptors stem from a man aged 35 to 55 with primary liver carcinoma and hepatitis B virus infection.

There are a few counts of this clonotype. An end of the junction differs from the germline gene, which may be a read error. This sequence joins TRBV6-1 and TRBJ2-1; TRBD1 matches 7 bases. This CDR3 region has 15 residues. CDR1 and CDR2 (germline): MNHNS, SASEGT. CDR3 residues: CVSSVTGSSYNEQFF. The DNA of the CDR3 is TGTGTCAGCAGCGTGACAGGGAGCTCTTACAATGAGCAGTTCTTC.

Turning to this clonotype: A junction boundary mismatches the germline segment, possibly from a read error. The chain is built from TRBV6-1 and TRBJ2-1; 7 bases align to TRBD1. Germline V gives CDR1 MNHNS, CDR2 SASEGT. The CDR3 covers 15 residues. CDR3 in amino acids: CPSSVTGSSYDEQFF. The CDR3 nucleotides read TGTCCCAGCAGCGTGACAGGGAGTTCCTACGATGAGCAGTTCTTC.

This clonotype was found once. The rearrangement joins TRBV29-1 to TRBJ2-3; possible D gene TRBD2, 6 bases. V lost 6 bases, J lost 10 bases, and 26 bases lay in between. This CDR3 has 15 residues. Germline assignment: CDR1 SQVTM and CDR2 ANQGSEA. In nucleotides, the CDR3 is TGCAGCGTACGGACTAACGGGAGTTGGAAGGATGCGCAGTATTTT. Translated: CSVRTNGSWKDAQYF.

As concerns this clonotype: This could be a read error, since a much larger clone is one nucleotide away. V is TRBV28 and J is TRBJ2-1, with TRBD2 as a possible D gene (6 bases). The better agreement between TRBJ2-7 and the DNA end casts doubt on the J call. The CDR3 totals 14 residues. The germline CDR1 and CDR2 sequences are MDHEN and SYDVKM. The CDR3 sequence is CASSLGRPDNEQYF. The CDR3 nucleotides read TGTGCCAGCAGTTTGGGGAGGCCCGACAATGAGCAGTACTTC.

The chain carries TRBV11-3 and TRBJ2-7; perhaps TRBD1 as D (5 bases). The DNA end favors TRBJ2-3, so the J call may be wrong. Germline loops: CDR1 SGHNT, CDR2 YENEEA. This CDR3 spans 15 amino acids. CDR3 in amino acids: CASSLDPWTPYEQYF. CDR3 in DNA: TGTGCCAGCAGCTTAGATCCCTGGACACCCTACGAGCAGTATTTT.